Following are 19 T cell receptor beta chains from one sample sequenced in a study of blood T cell repertoires in COVID-19. This table comes from immunoSEQ multiplex PCR, and its TCRdb copy is limited to in-frame clones, with some not included. The table has approximately 190,000 clones, 70% to 85% seen once. The sample consisted of peripheral blood. The receptors stem from a human donor with acute or convalescent COVID-19. The donor label of this sample is uncertain.

V and J are TRBV7-9 and TRBJ1-5; TRBD1 is a possible D gene (6 bases). The CDR3 is 12 amino acids. CDR1 and CDR2 (germline): SEHNR, FQNEAQ (reference sequence). V dropped 5 bases and J dropped 6 bases, with 8 bases sitting between them. The CDR3 nucleotides are TGTGCCAGCAGCGAACAGGGTCAGCCCCAGCATTTT. Translating it yields CASSEQGQPQHF.

The V and J genes are TRBV21-1 and TRBJ2-7; TRBD2 was called by the table and not checked on the DNA. TRBV21-1 is given as a pseudogene. There are 13 residues in the CDR3. The CDR3 DNA is TGTGCCAGCACTAATTACGCGTCCTACGAGCAGTACTTC. Encoded protein: CASTNYASYEQYF.

The chain recombines TRBV5-1 with TRBJ2-7, with 15 bases identical to TRBD2. In germline, CDR1 is SGHRS, CDR2 YFSETQ. Trimming took 0 bases from V and 5 from J; bases not matched to a gene: 6. The CDR3 is 17 amino acids. The CDR3 coding sequence is TGCGCCAGCAGCTTGGGGACTAGCGGGAGGGCCCTGCACGAGCAGTACTTC. Protein product: CASSLGTSGRALHEQYF.

V is TRBV11-2 and J is TRBJ2-7, with 7 bases lining up with TRBD1. The CDR3 covers 18 residues. Germline V gives CDR1 SGHAT, CDR2 FQNNGV. After removal of 5 bases from V and 0 bases from J, the junction contained 16 bases not matched to a gene. The CDR3 DNA is TGTGCCAGCAGCATACTTCCCCTAGGGACAGCTAGCTCCTACGAGCAGTACTTC. As protein: CASSILPLGTASSYEQYF.

The chain uses TRBV24-1 and TRBJ2-1; 11 nucleotides align to TRBD2. From germline, CDR1 is KGHDR and CDR2 SFDVKD. Trimming removed 3 bases from V and 5 bases from J; junction bases left unmatched: 5. There are 16 residues in the CDR3. The CDR3 region is CATSDPGLAEHNEQFF. The CDR3 region has the DNA TGTGCCACCAGTGATCCGGGACTAGCGGAGCACAATGAGCAGTTCTTC.

V and J are TRBV28 and TRBJ1-2, with D perhaps matching TRBD1 (6 bases). The V end was cut by 3 bases, the J end by 7 bases, with 12 bases between. The CDR3 runs 13 residues. Germline CDR1 reads MDHEN; CDR2 reads SYDVKM. The CDR3 sequence is CASSLHRDLGYTF. CDR3 in DNA: TGTGCCAGCAGTTTGCACAGGGACCTTGGCTACACCTTC.

The rearrangement links TRBV20-1 to TRBJ1-1; D gene unclear. V shed 3 bases and J shed 1 base, with 6 bases lying between them. The CDR3 spans 12 residues. CDR1 is DFQATT, CDR2 SNEGSKA, per germline (reference sequence). The CDR3 sequence is CSASRQNTEAFF. DNA of the CDR3: TGCAGTGCTAGTCGACAGAACACTGAAGCTTTCTTT.

V usage is TRBV4-1 and J usage is TRBJ2-7; D not resolved. Germline lookup yields CDR1 MGHRA and CDR2 YSYEKL. The CDR3 runs to 14 residues. Trimming pared 8 bases from V and 4 bases from J, leaving 18 bases between. The CDR3 nucleotides read TGCGCCAGCGCTCTAGAAGCCGGTGATTACGAGCAGTACTTC. It encodes CASALEAGDYEQYF.

The J gene is TRBJ1-5, the V gene TRBV19; D gene uncertain. V shed 5 bases and J shed 4 bases, with 6 bases lying between them. Germline V gene data show CDR1 as LNHDA and CDR2 as SQIVND (reference sequence). CDR3 length equals 12 residues. DNA for the CDR3: TGTGCCAGTAGTGCGAAGAATCAGCCCCAGCATTTT. Its translation: CASSAKNQPQHF.

The V and J genes are TRBV10-2 and TRBJ1-1; the D is unclear. V lost 2 bases, J lost 5 bases, and 9 bases lay in between. CDR3 length: 13 residues. Looked up from germline, CDR1 is WSHSY and CDR2 is SAAADI. CDR3 residues: CASSEEGWTEAFF. CDR3 in DNA: TGCGCCAGCAGTGAGGAGGGTTGGACTGAAGCTTTCTTT.

This clone was detected only once. The chain carries TRBV5-1 and TRBJ2-7; TRBD1 aligns across 7 bases. Germline lookup yields CDR1 SGHRS and CDR2 YFSETQ. The CDR3 is 15 amino acids. V lost 3 bases, J lost 1 base, and 7 bases stayed unmatched. The CDR3 reads CASSWRQGQSYEQYF. CDR3 bases: TGCGCCAGCAGCTGGCGACAGGGTCAGTCCTACGAGCAGTACTTC.

The V call is TRBV28, the J call TRBJ2-5; 8 positions agree with TRBD1. There are 15 residues in the CDR3. Trimming took 6 bases from V and 5 from J; bases not matched to a gene: 11. From germline, CDR1 is MDHEN and CDR2 SYDVKM. The CDR3 DNA sequence: TGTGCCAGCAGCCGACAGGGGCCCGGTCAGGAGACCCAGTACTTC. It encodes CASSRQGPGQETQYF.

This chain connects TRBV11-3 to TRBJ2-5; 8 positions match TRBD2. V lost 5 bases and J lost 2; bases outside the gene matches: 10. This CDR3 has 16 amino acids. Germline assignment: CDR1 SGHNT and CDR2 YENEEA. The CDR3 region is CASSRTSGGGQETQYF. DNA for the CDR3: TGTGCCAGCAGCCGGACAAGCGGGGGAGGGCAAGAGACCCAGTACTTC.

This chain links TRBV27 with TRBJ2-4; TRBD2 matches 13 bases. The V segment lost 1 base and the J segment 2 bases; nucleotides outside the gene matches: 17. The germline V gene has CDR1 MNHEY and CDR2 SMNVEV (reference sequence). The CDR3 covers 22 residues. The DNA for the CDR3 is TGTGCCAGCAGTTTATTCCCCATCACTAGCGGGAGGGGGGACCGGACCAAAAACATTCAGTACTTC. Protein product: CASSLFPITSGRGDRTKNIQYF.

V usage is TRBV2 and J usage is TRBJ2-2; D gene unclear. Trimming took off 4 bases at V and 0 bases at J, with 6 bases between the two ends. Germline CDR1 reads SNHLY; CDR2 reads FYNNEI. The CDR3 contains 14 residues. CDR3 in amino acids: CASSVESNTGELFF. Written as DNA, the CDR3 is TGTGCCAGCAGTGTAGAGTCGAACACCGGGGAGCTGTTTTTT.

This chain connects TRBV11-2 to TRBJ1-1; D uncertain. V was clipped by 1 base and J by 0 bases, with 9 bases between them. CDR3 length equals 15 residues. Germline assignment: CDR1 SGHAT and CDR2 FQNNGV. The CDR3 spells CASSLGSLMNTEAFF. DNA of the CDR3: TGTGCCAGCAGCTTAGGTTCTCTTATGAACACTGAAGCTTTCTTT.

The chain uses TRBV6-1 and TRBJ1-2, with TRBD1 matching over 8 bases. This CDR3 comprises 15 residues. Trimming at V came to 2 bases and at J to 4 bases, leaving 6 bases not matched to a gene. Looked up from germline, CDR1 is MNHNS and CDR2 is SASEGT. The CDR3 DNA reads TGTGCCAGCAGTGAATCTGCAGGGGGCACCTATGGCTACACCTTC. It encodes CASSESAGGTYGYTF.

The gene calls are TRBV24-1 and TRBJ2-5, with D possibly being TRBD2 (5 bases). The V end lost 4 bases, the J end lost 5 bases, and 16 bases lay between the germline ends. CDR3 length: 15 amino acids. In germline, CDR1 is KGHDR, CDR2 SFDVKD. DNA for the CDR3: TGTGCCACCAGTGACCCGGGGTCCAGGAGGGAGACCCAGTACTTC. This translates into CATSDPGSRRETQYF.

This clone appeared once. The chain uses TRBV2 and TRBJ2-5, with D perhaps matching TRBD1 (6 bases). The V and J ends lost 3 bases and 5 bases respectively, with 16 bases between them. Per the germline V gene, CDR1 is SNHLY and CDR2 is FYNNEI. The CDR3 is 15 residues long. The chain's CDR3 is CASSELSGVPETQYF. The CDR3 region has the DNA TGTGCCAGCAGTGAGTTGTCAGGGGTACCTGAGACCCAGTACTTC.